This section outlines one T cell receptor beta chain sequence together with its context. Antigen specificity is unknown. At sampling all donors were nominally healthy, likely with unrecorded immune exposures. The data stem from a study of cytomegalovirus exposure and HLA in healthy donors. Findings and limits, study-wide: TCR beta sequences numbering over 15,000 were associated with HLA alleles at 0.05 false discovery rate in a later analysis. Fewer N-insertions than the roughly 600-donor mean were reportedly shown by an Asian-associated ancestry cluster in a later analysis. Of the V segments, some could not be distinguished, including TRBV6-2 and TRBV6-3, and were excluded.

The primer mix had 60 Vbeta and 13 Jbeta primers. Libraries were prepared by immunoSEQ multiplex PCR; TCRdb keeps only in-frame clonotypes and omits some of them. Of roughly 290,000 clones in the sample, about 80% are singletons; the top ten hold roughly 0.31%. The V gene's germline CDR1 is SGHDT and CDR2 YYEEEE. The junction had 6 bases not matched to a gene; V was cut back by 4 bases and J by 0 bases. There are 17 residues in the CDR3. The clonotype was recovered from a girl aged 2 to 10 in good health and CMV-seronegative. The rearrangement joins TRBV5-6 to TRBJ2-5, with 13 bases aligning to TRBD2. The specimen sequenced was PBMCs. The CDR3 reads CASSHRLAGGYQETQYF. Written as DNA, the CDR3 is TGTGCCAGCAGCCATAGACTAGCGGGGGGATACCAAGAGACCCAGTACTTC.